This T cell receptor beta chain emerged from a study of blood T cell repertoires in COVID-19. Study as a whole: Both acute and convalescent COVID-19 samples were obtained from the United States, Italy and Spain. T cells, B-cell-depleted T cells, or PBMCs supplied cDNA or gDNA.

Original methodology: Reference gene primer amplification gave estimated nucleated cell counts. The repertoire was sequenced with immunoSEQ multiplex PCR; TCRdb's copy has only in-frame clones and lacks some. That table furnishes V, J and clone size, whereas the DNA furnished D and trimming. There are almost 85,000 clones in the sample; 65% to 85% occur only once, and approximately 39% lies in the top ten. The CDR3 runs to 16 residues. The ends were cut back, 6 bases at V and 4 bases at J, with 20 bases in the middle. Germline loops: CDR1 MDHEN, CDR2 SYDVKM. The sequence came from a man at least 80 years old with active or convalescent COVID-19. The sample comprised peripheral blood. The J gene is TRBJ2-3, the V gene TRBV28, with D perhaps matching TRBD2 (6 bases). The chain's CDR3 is CASSPTTRLGSDTQYF. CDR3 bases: TGTGCCAGCAGCCCCACGACTCGACTAGGTTCAGATACGCAGTATTTT.